This TCR beta chain appears in the sequencing data of a study of cytomegalovirus exposure and HLA in healthy donors (dated by TCRdb to 2017 to 2019). As for the study more broadly: According to a later analysis, one platform produced both the 100 to 150 validation repertoires and the 620 or so repertoires of the first cohort. The study aimed to test whether cataloging public T cell receptors could reveal signatures of past pathogen exposure. In addition to the first cohort of around 670 subjects, a separate validation cohort of 100 to 150 different subjects was used. The study combined high-throughput TCR immunosequencing, statistical association of individual TCRs with disease status, and machine learning to predict cytomegalovirus infection status. General study outcomes and caveats: While some public TCRs were present in many individuals, most TCR sequences turned up only very rarely across donors. A few of the identified cytomegalovirus-associated TCR beta chains were confirmed in vitro to be specific for cytomegalovirus antigens. It was suggested by the authors that the approach could potentially be generalized to other disease states and immunological phenotypes. Of the cluster scores, roughly 95% were above 0 in a later analysis, which found that TCRs clustered in the first cohort also tended to co-occur in the 110 or so validation repertoires. Cytomegalovirus status was reported to be diagnosed by the classifier with high specificity and sensitivity in both the original and validation cohorts. The validation cohort had no HLA typing available for a later analysis, so co-occurrence within that cohort was assessed over all 110 or so repertoires. In the study, approximately 160 TCR beta chains were listed as associated with cytomegalovirus.

Library generation was performed with the immunoSEQ multiplex PCR assay. The published analysis was carried out like this. A statistical classification framework was developed to diagnose cytomegalovirus status using the catalog of TCR beta chain sequences. The source is immuneACCESS, and TCRdb retained only in-frame sequences with V and J called. Part of the clones is not carried over; for the studies checked, unresolved V genes explain less than half of this, and the remainder is unexplained. V, J and clone size reflect that table, while D and trimming were determined from the DNA. The sample includes roughly 330,000 clones, with around 90% observed a single time. 1.2% of the sample lies in the top ten. A few counts support this clone. What this receptor recognizes is not known. No base quality information exists; no much larger clone differs at one position. The donors were included in the validation cohort of 120 subjects, a group kept apart from the roughly 610-subject first cohort.

The cysteine opens and the phenylalanine closes a CDR3 of 14 amino acids. Just the 42-base CDR3 DNA is kept, in frame starting at base 1. V is trimmed back by 2 bases and J by 3 bases, and the junction contains 4 bases that no gene match accounts for. CDR1 SQVTM and CDR2 ANQGSEA were looked up in the germline V gene. The V and J segments used are TRBV29-1 and TRBJ2-7, with 10 bases in between that match TRBD1. The origin of this receptor is a woman in her 30s in good health and CMV-seropositive. Sequencing was performed on PBMCs. The nucleotide sequence reads as follows: TGCAGCGTTGAACTGGGACAGGGGCACTACGAGCAGTACTTC. Translated, this is CSVELGQGHYEQYF.